Sequencing of this T cell receptor (beta chain) was carried out in a study of T cell repertoires and Cas9 in healthy adults. Trimming removed 3 bases from V and 2 bases from J, with 7 bases in between. CDR3 length: 13 residues. CDR1 is LNHDA and CDR2 is SQIVND in the germline V gene (reference sequence). Overall study findings and caveats: Reportedly, SpCas9-reactive effector T cell proliferation and function were mitigated by SpCas9-reactive Tregs in vitro.

Turning to this clone: Antigen: not known.

Assay used: immunoSEQ multiplex PCR; TCRdb lists only in-frame clones, some missing. Of tens of thousands of clones in the sample, around nine tenths were seen once. Sequencing input: CD4+ effector T cells (CD127+, CD25-, CD137-, CD154-) from PBMCs; culture status not recorded. The rearrangement uses TRBV19 and TRBJ1-1, with a possible D match to TRBD1 (6 bases). This clonotype originated in a human donor in good health. CDR3 bases: TGTGCCAGTAGTATCAGGGGCAACACTGAAGCTTTCTTT. This sequence encodes CASSIRGNTEAFF.